Presented here are 9 T cell receptor beta chains from one specimen sequenced in a study of T cell responses to AZD1222 COVID-19 vaccine (dated by TCRdb to about 2021). In light of the paper, this sample's time point label describes: about 28 days (+/-7) after the second vaccine dose. The treatment or condition label on this specimen signifies: meningococcal conjugate vaccine given as trial control. The protocol used for the library was the immunoSEQ multiplex PCR assay. TCRdb took this table from immuneACCESS and kept in-frame rearrangements with V and J called. Such tables lack part of the clones; where checked against another copy, unresolved V genes explain under half of the gap, and the rest is unexplained. The sample contains roughly 180,000 clones, about 93% of them found a single time. Roughly 1% of the sample is in the top ten clones. The sample in question was peripheral blood, obtained 28 days after the second dose of the MenACWY control vaccine. These receptors all come from an adult who received the MenACWY meningococcal vaccine as a control.

J is TRBJ1-6 and V is TRBV7-9, with D possibly TRBD1 on 5 matching bases. V lost 5 bases and J 7 bases, leaving 9 bases between the germline ends. CDR3 length: 13 amino acids. Germline CDR1 is SEHNR and CDR2 is FQNEAQ (reference sequence). For the CDR3, the DNA is TGTGCCAGCAGCCGGGGGGAGAATTCACCCCTCCACTTT. It encodes CASSRGENSPLHF.

The genes are TRBV5-5 and TRBJ1-1, with D tentatively TRBD1 (5 bases). The CDR3 is made up of 16 amino acids. The V end was cut by 4 bases, the J end by 0 bases, with 16 bases between. Germline V gives CDR1 SGHKS, CDR2 YYEKEE (reference sequence). CDR3 in DNA: TGTGCCAGCAGCCCGCCAGGGTCGCGGGTGAACACTGAAGCTTTCTTT. Translated: CASSPPGSRVNTEAFF.

This chain uses TRBV5-1 with TRBJ1-2; D is undetermined. This CDR3 contains 15 residues. Trimming cost V 3 bases and J 7 bases, with 19 bases left between them. CDR1 is SGHRS, CDR2 YFSETQ, per germline. The chain's CDR3 is CASSSNPGTAGGYTF. CDR3 in DNA: TGCGCCAGCAGCTCGAATCCCGGCACAGCCGGTGGCTACACCTTC.

This CDR3 reads CASSPSGQWDQPQHF. The CDR3 DNA follows: TGTGCCAGCAGCCCTTCGGGACAGTGGGATCAGCCCCAGCATTTT. This chain joins TRBV3-1 (or the pseudogene TRBV3-2) and TRBJ1-5, with 7 bases matching TRBD1. Germline V CDR1 and CDR2: LGHDT, YNNKEL (reference sequence). The CDR3 has 15 residues. The trim removed 4 bases at V and 5 bases at J, leaving 8 bases unmatched.

V and J are TRBV18 and TRBJ2-7; D is possibly TRBD1 (6 bases). Germline V lookup: CDR1 KGHSH, CDR2 LQKENI. There are 15 residues in the CDR3. V lost 4 bases and J lost 2, with 15 bases in between. The chain's CDR3 is CASSQNSQGTYEQYF. CDR3 DNA: TGTGCCAGCTCACAAAATTCACAGGGCACCTACGAGCAGTACTTC.

The CDR3 DNA reads as TGTGCCAGCAGCTCTCGACAGGGGAGGGCTAATGAAAAACTGTTTTTT. This gives the protein CASSSRQGRANEKLFF. V is TRBV21-1 and J is TRBJ1-4; TRBD1 is taken as the D call from the table, unchecked against the DNA. TRBV21-1 is a recognized pseudogene. The CDR3 extends over 16 amino acids.

The chain links TRBV28 to TRBJ2-7, with D possibly matching TRBD1 (6 bases). CDR1 and CDR2 from the germline V gene are MDHEN and SYDVKM. The CDR3 covers 14 residues. Deletions cut 9 bases from V and 1 base from J, with 16 bases between. The CDR3: CASRPDRISYEQYF. In nucleotides, the CDR3 is TGTGCCAGTCGACCGGACAGAATTTCCTACGAGCAGTACTTC. Combining the CDR3 with reference TRBV28 and TRBJ2-7 gives the whole variable domain DVKVTQSSRYLVKRTGEKVFLECVQDMDHENMFWYRQDPGLGLRLIYFSYDVKMKEKGDIPEGYSVSREKKERFSLILESASTNQTSMYLCASRPDRISYEQYFGPGTRLTVT.

CDR3 residues: CAWRDGVINNSPLHF. CDR3 DNA sequence: TGTGCCTGGAGGGACGGGGTAATTAATAATTCACCCCTCCACTTT. The rearrangement joins TRBV30 to TRBJ1-6; D gene ambiguous. The germline CDR1 and CDR2 sequences are GTSNPN and SVGIG (reference sequence). This CDR3 is 15 amino acids long. V was shortened by 3 bases and J by 5 bases, with 14 bases between the two germline ends.

The chain uses TRBV13 and TRBJ1-6, with D possibly being TRBD1 (5 bases). This CDR3 has 14 residues. Germline V gives CDR1 PRHDT, CDR2 FYEKMQ (reference sequence). The V end was cut by 5 bases, the J end by 7 bases, with 12 bases between. DNA for the CDR3: TGTGCCAGCAGCCCCGACAGCCCAAATTCACCCCTCCACTTT. Protein product: CASSPDSPNSPLHF. Based on the CDR3 plus reference TRBV13 and TRBJ1-6, the full variable domain is AAGVIQSPRHLIKEKRETATLKCYPIPRHDTVYWYQQGPGQDPQFLISFYEKMQSDKGSIPDRFSAQQFSDYHSELNMSSLELGDSALYFCASSPDSPNSPLHFGNGTRLTVT.